The 8 T cell receptor beta chains below all came from one sample that was sequenced in a study of regulatory T cells in long-lasting Graves disease. The time point here: newly diagnosed GD, antithyroid drugs for less than 3 months. PBMC-derived RNA was used for the TCR library. TCR beta libraries were built with iRepertoire HTBI primers and Arm-PCR of CDR3 regions. TCRdb fed the multiplex PCR reads into MiXCR, producing one record per CDR3 protein. The sample lists 500,000 to 700,000 distinct CDR3 sequences; approximately 15% were seen once. The data were also submitted as part of a second study, on T cells in Graves' hyperthyroidism and ophthalmopathy.

The sample was peripheral blood mononuclear cells (PBMCs), taken at new diagnosis, from a patient treated with antithyroid drugs. All receptors derive from a woman in her 30s with Graves disease.

In this sample, this clonotype turned up a few times. V is TRBV19 and J is TRBJ2-6; 7 positions match TRBD1. Germline trimming cut 3 bases from V and 0 bases from J; bases unmatched to any gene: 17. This CDR3 has 21 amino acids. Per germline, CDR1 LNHDA and CDR2 SQIVND (reference sequence). The CDR3 protein is CASSMRSSGQWGSSGANVLTF. The CDR3 bases are TGTGCCAGTAGTATGAGATCTTCGGGACAGTGGGGTTCCTCTGGGGCCAACGTCCTGACTTTC.

The rearrangement links TRBV5-6 to TRBJ2-4; tentatively, D is TRBD2 (5 bases). There are 16 residues in the CDR3. The V end lost 2 bases, the J end lost 0 bases, and 12 bases lay between the germline ends. Germline values: CDR1 SGHDT, CDR2 YYEEEE. The CDR3 sequence: CASSFGLILAKNIQYF. CDR3 in DNA: TGTGCCAGCAGCTTCGGACTTATTCTAGCCAAAAACATTCAGTACTTC. The complete variable domain, with remaining parts taken from reference TRBV5-6 and TRBJ2-4, reads DAGVTQSPTHLIKTRGQQVTLRCSPKSGHDTVSWYQQALGQGPQFIFQYYEEEERQRGNFPDRFSGHQFPNYSSELNVNALLLGDSALYLCASSFGLILAKNIQYFGAGTRLSVL.

This clonotype has more than one count but fewer than ten. The CDR3 sequence: CASSRTAGAGSMKAFF. DNA of the CDR3: TGTGCCAGTAGCCGGACAGCTGGGGCGGGATCGATGAAAGCTTTCTTT. J is TRBJ1-1 and V is TRBV19, with a tentative D call TRBD1 (6 bases). The V end lost 6 bases, the J end lost 9 bases, and 26 bases lay between the germline ends. The CDR3 runs to 16 residues. Germline V CDR1 and CDR2: LNHDA, SQIVND (reference sequence).

This clonotype was observed at least ten times. This rearrangement joins TRBV5-1 to TRBJ1-1, with 7 bases matching TRBD1. The CDR3 totals 14 residues. Germline V gene lookup returns CDR1 SGHRS and CDR2 YFSETQ. After removal of 4 bases from V and 4 bases from J, the junction contained 7 bases not matched to a gene. The CDR3 loop is CASSTPTGFTEAFF. The CDR3 bases are TGCGCCAGCAGCACTCCGACAGGGTTCACTGAAGCTTTCTTT. Variable domain in full (rest from reference TRBV5-1 and TRBJ1-1): KAGVTQTPRYLIKTRGQQVTLSCSPISGHRSVSWYQQTPGQGLQFLFEYFSETQRNKGNFPGRFSGRQFSNSRSEMNVSTLELGDSALYLCASSTPTGFTEAFFGQGTRLTVV.

This clonotype appeared many times. The chain recombines TRBV12-3 or TRBV12-4 with TRBJ1-1; 7 nucleotides line up with TRBD1. The CDR3 is 15 amino acids. After removal of 3 bases from V and 1 base from J, the junction contained 5 bases not matched to a gene. CDR3 in DNA: TGTGCCAGCAGTTTCCGACAGGGACGGAACACTGAAGCTTTCTTT. Its translation: CASSFRQGRNTEAFF.

Only a few counts were recorded for this clonotype. V and J are TRBV5-1 and TRBJ2-5; 7 bases agree with TRBD2. Unmatched junction bases numbered 6, after V lost 3 bases and J lost 4 bases. CDR3 length: 14 amino acids. The germline V gene has CDR1 SGHRS and CDR2 YFSETQ. CDR3 loop: CASSWGGGRETQYF. Here the CDR3 DNA reads TGCGCCAGCAGCTGGGGCGGGGGTAGAGAGACCCAGTACTTC.

This clonotype was found many times. The chain has TRBV2 and TRBJ1-5, with 8 nucleotides matching TRBD1. Germline CDR1 SNHLY, CDR2 FYNNEI. The length of the CDR3 is 14 residues. J gave up 6 bases and V 3 bases, and 4 bases lay outside the gene matches. This CDR3 is CASSDRGLGQPQHF. The CDR3 DNA is TGTGCCAGCAGTGACAGGGGGCTAGGTCAGCCCCAGCATTTT.

The chain recombines TRBV30 with TRBJ1-1; 10 bases are a match to TRBD1. With 3 bases clipped from V and 8 bases from J, the junction kept 12 bases outside the gene matches. The CDR3 has 15 amino acids. Germline-derived CDR1 and CDR2 are GTSNPN and SVGIG (reference sequence). CDR3 sequence: CAWSRQGQGSREAFF. DNA for the CDR3: TGTGCCTGGAGCCGCCAGGGACAGGGGTCCCGAGAAGCTTTCTTT. The whole variable domain, remainder taken from reference TRBV30 and TRBJ1-1, is SQTIHQWPATLVQPVGSPLSLECTVEGTSNPNLYWYRQAAGRGLQLLFYSVGIGQISSEVPQNLSASRPQDRQFILSSKKLLLSDSGFYLCAWSRQGQGSREAFFGQGTRLTVV.